The T cell receptor beta chain under discussion was sequenced for a study of Graves' ophthalmopathy and Graves' hyperthyroidism. V lost 6 bases and J 6 bases, leaving 15 bases between the germline ends. Germline CDR1 is SGHVS and CDR2 is FQNEAQ. The length of the CDR3 is 15 residues. Investigators amplified TCR beta CDR3 regions from RNA transcripts. HTBI-primed first-round RT-PCR preceded second-round multiplex PCR. TCRdb analysed the multiplex PCR reads with MiXCR anew, one entry per CDR3 protein. The table has about 480,000 distinct CDR3 sequences, 13% to 15% seen once. Other autoimmune diseases, uncontrolled infections, pregnancy or lactation excluded patients from enrollment. Findings and limits, study-wide: The model flagged ophthalmopathy progression at 65% to 71% sensitivity and 72% to 80% specificity.

This clonotype was detected many times. Its antigen is undetermined. Sequencing was done on a sample of blood. The chain links TRBV7-8 to TRBJ1-6, with D perhaps matching TRBD1 (5 bases). The receptor was derived from a woman in her thirties with Graves' ophthalmopathy. The CDR3 DNA reads as TGTGCCAGCAGTCGTTATCGGGGCGGTAATTCACCCCTCCACTTT. It codes for CASSRYRGGNSPLHF.